Below are 31 T cell receptor beta chains sequenced from a single sample in a study of blood T cell repertoires in COVID-19. This table comes from immunoSEQ multiplex PCR, and its TCRdb copy is limited to in-frame clones, with some not included. The sample lists about 150,000 clones; 75% to 90% were seen once. Sequencing input: peripheral blood. The receptors shown here come from a man aged 45-60 years with active COVID-19.

This chain connects TRBV7-9 to TRBJ2-2, with unresolved D. Trimming took 6 bases from V and 4 from J, leaving 6 bases between them. There are 12 residues in the CDR3. Germline CDR1 and CDR2: SEHNR and FQNEAQ (reference sequence). CDR3 protein: CASRPGTGELFF. The CDR3, as DNA: TGTGCCAGCAGGCCGGGCACCGGGGAGCTGTTTTTT.

The chain has TRBV6-5 and TRBJ1-2; no clear D. The CDR3 sequence is 14 residues long. Trimming removed 7 bases from V and 1 base from J, with 13 bases in between. Germline-derived CDR1 and CDR2 are MNHEY and SVGAGI. The CDR3: CASMHRGLNYGYTF. The CDR3 DNA reads TGTGCCAGCATGCATCGTGGCCTTAACTATGGCTACACCTTC.

This sequence joins TRBV4-2 and TRBJ2-3; 10 positions agree with TRBD2. This CDR3 region has 17 residues. With V trimmed by 1 base and J by 5 bases, 9 bases remained unmatched. Looked up from germline, CDR1 is LGHNA and CDR2 is YNFKEQ. The CDR3 loop is CASSQAPPAGGGDTQYF. DNA of the CDR3: TGTGCCAGCAGCCAAGCTCCCCCAGCGGGGGGGGGAGATACGCAGTATTTT.

This chain connects TRBV5-5 to TRBJ1-6, with D perhaps TRBD1 (5 bases). The V end lost 3 bases, the J end lost 8 bases, and 15 bases lay between the germline ends. Germline CDR1 and CDR2: SGHKS and YYEKEE (reference sequence). The CDR3 totals 15 residues. The CDR3 spells CASSSRRGPDSPLHF. The CDR3 bases are TGTGCCAGCAGCTCTCGTAGGGGTCCGGATTCACCCCTCCACTTT.

J is TRBJ1-2 and V is TRBV6-5; a possible D gene is TRBD1 (6 bases). This CDR3 is 13 amino acids long. Deletions cut 5 bases from V and 5 bases from J, with 12 bases between. CDR1 MNHEY and CDR2 SVGAGI come from the germline V gene. In DNA, the CDR3 is TGTGCCAGCAGTACCCGGACAGCATATGGCTACACCTTC. This translates into CASSTRTAYGYTF.

The V and J genes are TRBV5-1 and TRBJ1-5, with 8 bases identical to TRBD1. The V segment lost 3 bases and the J segment 0 bases; nucleotides outside the gene matches: 2. CDR1 SGHRS and CDR2 YFSETQ come from the germline V gene. The CDR3 totals 15 residues. The CDR3 nucleotides read TGCGCCAGCAGCTCGACAGGGGATAGCAATCAGCCCCAGCATTTT. Amino acid sequence: CASSSTGDSNQPQHF.

The chain links TRBV7-2 to TRBJ2-1; D gene uncertain. There are 17 residues in the CDR3. In germline, CDR1 is SGHTA, CDR2 FQGNSA. V shed 5 bases and J shed 2 bases, with 19 bases lying between them. CDR3 region: CASSPRAPSLTYNEQFF. In DNA, the CDR3 is TGTGCCAGCAGCCCGAGAGCCCCAAGCCTGACCTACAATGAGCAGTTCTTC.

This clone was seen once. The rearrangement joins TRBV3-1 (or the pseudogene TRBV3-2) to TRBJ2-5; TRBD2 agrees at 8 bases. This CDR3 contains 15 residues. The germline V gene has CDR1 LGHDT and CDR2 YNNKEL (reference sequence). V dropped 1 base and J dropped 2; count of bases not matched to a gene: 3. CDR3 in amino acids: CASSQVAGSQETQYF. CDR3 coding DNA: TGTGCCAGCAGCCAAGTAGCGGGGTCGCAAGAGACCCAGTACTTC.

The rearrangement joins TRBV5-1 to TRBJ1-2; D possibly corresponds to TRBD1 (6 bases). This CDR3 contains 14 residues. The V gene lost 4 bases and the J gene lost 8 bases, with 18 bases spanning the gap. Germline CDR1 SGHRS, CDR2 YFSETQ. Here the CDR3 DNA reads TGCGCCAGCAGCGGGGGCGGGGGCGGACAGGGCTACACCTTC. Protein product: CASSGGGGGQGYTF.

This chain joins TRBV5-6 and TRBJ2-2; TRBD1 might be the D (5 bases). Looked up from germline, CDR1 is SGHDT and CDR2 is YYEEEE. The CDR3 sequence is 14 residues long. Trimming pared 1 base from V and 3 bases from J, leaving 7 bases between. The CDR3 nucleotides read TGTGCCAGCAGCTTGCGCAGGGACACCGGGGAGCTGTTTTTT. Translating it yields CASSLRRDTGELFF.

The J gene is TRBJ2-1, the V gene TRBV27, with a possible D match to TRBD1 (5 bases). V was trimmed by 5 bases and J by 5 bases, leaving 13 bases between them. The germline V gene has CDR1 MNHEY and CDR2 SMNVEV (reference sequence). This CDR3 comprises 14 residues. The DNA of the CDR3 is TGTGCCAGCAGTCTACGCTGGACACACAATGAGCAGTTCTTC. Protein product: CASSLRWTHNEQFF.

The rearrangement links TRBV5-6 to TRBJ2-3, with D unresolved. The CDR3 covers 17 residues. Trimming removed 4 bases from V and 0 bases from J, with 18 bases in between. CDR1 is SGHDT, CDR2 YYEEEE, per germline. The CDR3 loop reads CASSPTRGGLSTDTQYF. CDR3 coding DNA: TGTGCCAGCAGCCCCACCCGAGGCGGCCTAAGCACAGATACGCAGTATTTT.

This chain links TRBV27 with TRBJ1-2; 10 nucleotides match TRBD1. Trimming took 5 bases from V and 4 from J; bases not matched to a gene: 7. CDR3 length: 15 residues. CDR1 MNHEY and CDR2 SMNVEV come from the germline V gene (reference sequence). CDR3: CASSLTGGRGYGYTF. The CDR3 DNA is TGTGCCAGCAGTCTGACAGGGGGCAGGGGCTATGGCTACACCTTC.

V and J are TRBV6-1 and TRBJ1-1; D unresolved. The germline V gene encodes CDR1 MNHNS and CDR2 SASEGT. This CDR3 comprises 13 residues. Trimming stripped 3 bases from V and 3 bases from J, with 8 bases between. The CDR3 region has the DNA TGTGCCAGCAGTGATTATGGAGACACTGAAGCTTTCTTT. Amino acid sequence: CASSDYGDTEAFF.

This chain connects TRBV21-1 to TRBJ1-4; the D call of TRBD1 is as the table states it, not checked on the DNA. TRBV21-1 is an annotated pseudogene. The CDR3 length is 15 residues. The CDR3 here is CASSKADRVIEKLFF. CDR3 DNA: TGTGCCAGCAGCAAAGCGGACAGGGTAATTGAAAAACTGTTTTTT.

The chain carries TRBV5-1 and TRBJ2-2; D call uncertain. Between the trimmed V and J ends, which lost 4 bases and 0 bases, there was a span of 16 bases. CDR1 is SGHRS, CDR2 YFSETQ, per germline. CDR3 length equals 17 residues. The CDR3 region has the DNA TGCGCCAGCAGCAGACTGACGGCAAGCTCGAACACCGGGGAGCTGTTTTTT. The encoded protein is CASSRLTASSNTGELFF.

The J gene is TRBJ2-6, the V gene TRBV6-2 or TRBV6-3; 9 bases are shared with TRBD1. Germline V lookup: CDR1 MNHEY, CDR2 SVGEGT. The CDR3 has 18 amino acids. V trimming: 6 bases; J trimming: 0 bases; junction bases outside the gene matches: 9. The DNA for the CDR3 is TGTGCCAGCAGCTCGATTCCGGGACAGGGCTCTGGGGCCAACGTCCTGACTTTC. Its translation: CASSSIPGQGSGANVLTF.

The chain has TRBV11-3 and TRBJ1-1; D perhaps matches TRBD1 (5 bases). V lost 4 bases and J 8 bases, leaving 11 bases between the germline ends. This CDR3 is built from 12 residues. Germline V CDR1 and CDR2: SGHNT, YENEEA. The CDR3 here is CASSSPQGEAFF. CDR3 coding DNA: TGTGCCAGCAGCTCGCCCCAGGGAGAAGCTTTCTTT.

The J gene is TRBJ1-6, the V gene TRBV19; D is ambiguous. Germline CDR1 is LNHDA and CDR2 is SQIVND (reference sequence). There are 13 residues in the CDR3. The V end lost 4 bases, the J end lost 8 bases, and 9 bases lay between the germline ends. CDR3 nucleotide sequence: TGTGCCAGTAGTACCGAACAGTATTCACCCCTCCACTTT. This translates into CASSTEQYSPLHF.

The J gene is TRBJ2-5, the V gene TRBV21-1; the table's TRBD2 call for D was not verified on the DNA. TRBV21-1 is noted as a pseudogene. CDR3 size: 18 residues. The CDR3 region has the DNA TGTGCCAGCAGCACCCGGTGGACTAGCGGGACCAAACAAGAGACCCAGTACTTC. This codes for CASSTRWTSGTKQETQYF.

The V gene is TRBV11-2, the J gene TRBJ1-6; 8 bases fit TRBD1. The germline CDR1 and CDR2 sequences are SGHAT and FQNNGV. The V gene end was trimmed by 2 bases and the J gene end by 2 bases; junction bases not matched to a gene: 8. The CDR3 consists of 18 residues. The CDR3 sequence: CASSLTPQGGAYNSPLHF. The CDR3 DNA reads TGTGCCAGCAGCTTAACCCCACAGGGGGGTGCCTATAATTCACCCCTCCACTTT.

J is TRBJ1-1 and V is TRBV6-5; D gene uncertain. Looked up from germline, CDR1 is MNHEY and CDR2 is SVGAGI. V dropped 7 bases and J dropped 0 bases, with 12 bases sitting between them. CDR3 length: 14 residues. The CDR3 reads CASTRSVLNTEAFF. CDR3 bases: TGTGCCAGCACGAGGAGCGTTTTGAACACTGAAGCTTTCTTT.

The chain employs TRBV7-9 and TRBJ2-5; 7 bases map to TRBD2. V was pared by 1 base and J by 5 bases, with 7 bases of the junction left unmatched. This CDR3 comprises 15 residues. Germline CDR1 and CDR2: SEHNR and FQNEAQ (reference sequence). Here the CDR3 DNA reads TGTGCCAGCAGCTTAGGCCTATCCGGGGGGGAGACCCAGTACTTC. Translating it yields CASSLGLSGGETQYF. Combining the CDR3 with reference TRBV7-9 and TRBJ2-5 gives the whole variable domain DTGVSQNPRHKITKRGQNVTFRCDPISEHNRLYWYRQTLGQGPEFLTYFQNEAQLEKSRLLSDRFSAERPKGSFSTLEIQRTEQGDSAMYLCASSLGLSGGETQYFGPGTRLLVL.

With regard to this clone: One end of the junction varies from germline; a read error may be responsible. The V gene is TRBV3-1 (or the pseudogene TRBV3-2), the J gene TRBJ2-7; D might be TRBD2 (7 bases). Germline loops: CDR1 LGHDT, CDR2 YNNKEL (reference sequence). CDR3 length: 14 amino acids. The CDR3 here is CASSQGEGGYGQYF. CDR3 DNA: TGTGCCAGCAGCCAGGGAGAGGGGGGGTACGGGCAGTACTTC.

The sample holds one count of this clone. V is TRBV7-2 and J is TRBJ2-5, with a possible D match to TRBD2 (7 bases). Trimming shortened V by 4 bases and J by 0 bases, and 15 bases separated the two germline ends. CDR3 length equals 16 residues. Germline-derived CDR1 and CDR2 are SGHTA and FQGNSA. CDR3 DNA sequence: TGTGCCAGCAGCTGGCGGGGGCTAGCAGACCAAGAGACCCAGTACTTC. It translates to CASSWRGLADQETQYF. The variable domain in full, completed from reference TRBV7-2 and TRBJ2-5, reads GAGVSQSPSNKVTEKGKDVELRCDPISGHTALYWYRQSLGQGLEFLIYFQGNSAPDKSGLPSDRFSAERTGGSVSTLTIQRTQQEDSAVYLCASSWRGLADQETQYFGPGTRLLVL.

There are a few counts of this clone. The rearrangement joins TRBV4-1 to TRBJ2-7, with a tentative D call TRBD2 (5 bases). Trimming took off 2 bases at V and 2 bases at J, with 7 bases between the two ends. The CDR3 is made up of 13 amino acids. Germline V CDR1 and CDR2: MGHRA, YSYEKL. CDR3 bases: TGCGCCAGCAGCCAAATCGGGACCTACGAGCAGTACTTC. Translating gives CASSQIGTYEQYF.

This chain links TRBV6-5 with TRBJ1-1; D is undetermined. This CDR3 contains 13 residues. Looked up from germline, CDR1 is MNHEY and CDR2 is SVGAGI. The V and J ends lost 7 bases and 0 bases respectively, with 9 bases between them. CDR3 amino acids: CASTRSLNTEAFF. As DNA, the CDR3 is TGTGCCAGCACCCGGTCCCTGAACACTGAAGCTTTCTTT.

V and J are TRBV19 and TRBJ1-5, with TRBD1 identical over 9 bases. From germline, CDR1 is LNHDA and CDR2 SQIVND (reference sequence). The CDR3 covers 15 residues. J gave up 3 bases and V 5 bases, and 5 bases lay outside the gene matches. CDR3 loop: CASSFRDRVNQPQHF. The DNA of the CDR3 is TGTGCCAGTAGTTTCCGGGACAGGGTCAATCAGCCCCAGCATTTT.

The chain uses TRBV5-1 and TRBJ1-2; TRBD1 aligns across 9 bases. Trimming took 4 bases from V and 8 from J; bases not matched to a gene: 15. The CDR3 contains 16 residues. Per the germline V gene, CDR1 is SGHRS and CDR2 is YFSETQ. This CDR3 reads CASSQGQGESLGGYTF. Written as DNA, the CDR3 is TGCGCCAGCAGCCAGGGACAGGGAGAGTCCCTTGGAGGCTACACCTTC.

V and J are TRBV14 and TRBJ2-2, with 8 bases matching TRBD2. The germline gives CDR1 SGHDN, CDR2 FVKESK. This CDR3 has 15 residues. Trimming at V came to 4 bases and at J to 5 bases, leaving 6 bases not matched to a gene. DNA for the CDR3: TGTGCCAGCAGCCCCCGGGGGGGAAAGACCGGGGAGCTGTTTTTT. Translating it yields CASSPRGGKTGELFF.

This chain links TRBV4-3 with TRBJ2-5; 12 bases are shared with TRBD2. The CDR3 consists of 16 residues. J lost 5 bases, V lost 2 bases, and 6 bases had no gene match. The germline CDR1 and CDR2 sequences are LGHNA and YSLEER. CDR3 residues: CASSQFLAGGEETQYF. CDR3 sequence (DNA): TGCGCCAGCAGCCAATTCCTAGCGGGGGGGGAGGAGACCCAGTACTTC.